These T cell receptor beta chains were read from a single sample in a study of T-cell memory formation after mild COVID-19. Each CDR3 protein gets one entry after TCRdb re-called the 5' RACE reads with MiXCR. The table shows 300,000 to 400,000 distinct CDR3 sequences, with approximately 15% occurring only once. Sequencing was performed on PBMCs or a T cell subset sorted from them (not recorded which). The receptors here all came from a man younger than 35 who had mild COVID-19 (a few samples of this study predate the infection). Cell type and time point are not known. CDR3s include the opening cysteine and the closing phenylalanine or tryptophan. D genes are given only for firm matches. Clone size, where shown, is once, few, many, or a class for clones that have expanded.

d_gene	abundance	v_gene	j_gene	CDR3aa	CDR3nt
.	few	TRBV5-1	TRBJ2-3	CASSPYFVLQDLTDTQCF	TGCGCCAGCAGCCCCTACTTCGTCCTTCAGGACCTCACAGATACGCAGTGTTTT
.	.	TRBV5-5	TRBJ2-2	CASSSGVGELFF	TGTGCCAGCAGCTCGGGTGTCGGGGAGCTGTTTTTT
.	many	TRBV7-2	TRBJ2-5	CASSRSGETQYF	TGTGCCAGCAGCCGTTCGGGGGAGACCCAGTACTTC
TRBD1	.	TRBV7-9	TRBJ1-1	CASSPKARQGRTEAFF	TGTGCCAGCAGCCCAAAGGCGCGACAGGGACGCACTGAAGCTTTCTTT
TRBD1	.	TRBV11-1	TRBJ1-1	CASSSRGGTGGRTNTEAFF	TGTGCCAGCAGCTCTAGGGGGGGGACAGGGGGCCGGACGAACACTGAAGCTTTCTTT
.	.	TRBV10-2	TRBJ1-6	CASLPTGTPLHF	TGCGCCAGCCTGCCAACAGGGACACCCCTCCACTTT
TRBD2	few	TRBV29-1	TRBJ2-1	CSVETSVAGGFYTSSYNEQFF	TGCAGCGTTGAAACGTCGGTAGCGGGGGGGTTTTACACGAGCTCCTACAATGAGCAGTTCTTC
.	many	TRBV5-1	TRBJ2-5	CASSLEPSGQETQYF	TGCGCCAGCAGCTTGGAACCTTCCGGGCAAGAGACCCAGTACTTC
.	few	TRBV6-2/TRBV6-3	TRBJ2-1	CASRPPYLRDNFVNWEQFF	TGTGCCAGCAGGCCGCCATACCTCCGGGACAATTTCGTTAATTGGGAGCAGTTCTTC
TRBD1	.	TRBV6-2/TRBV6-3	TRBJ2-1	CASRRTGNYNEQFF	TGTGCCAGCAGGAGGACAGGCAACTACAATGAGCAGTTCTTC
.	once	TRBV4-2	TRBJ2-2	CASSQVGSGELFFF	.
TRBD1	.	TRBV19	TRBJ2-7	CASSMGQGYEQYF	TGTGCCAGTAGTATGGGACAGGGCTACGAGCAGTACTTC
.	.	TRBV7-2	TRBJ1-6	CASSLRTRDGALHF	TGTGCCAGCAGCTTAAGGACACGGGACGGGGCCCTCCACTTT
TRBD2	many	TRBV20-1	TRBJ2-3	CSARGLAGLGDTQYF	TGCAGTGCTAGAGGACTAGCGGGGCTGGGTGATACGCAGTATTTT
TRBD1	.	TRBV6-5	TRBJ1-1	CASTGGNRGVEAFF	TGTGCCAGCACAGGGGGTAACAGGGGCGTTGAAGCTTTCTTT
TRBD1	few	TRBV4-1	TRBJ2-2	CASRDRDPNTGELFF	TGCGCCAGCAGGGACAGGGACCCGAACACCGGGGAGCTGTTTTTT
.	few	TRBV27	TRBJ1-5	CASSWGYNQPQHF	TGTGCCAGCAGTTGGGGTTACAATCAGCCCCAGCATTTT
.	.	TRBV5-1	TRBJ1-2	CASSPGLNYGYTF	TGTGCCAGCTCGCCGGGACTGAACTATGGCTACACCTTC
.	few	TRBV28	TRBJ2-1	CASSTVPAGDLFNEQFF	TGTGCCAGCAGTACCGTCCCAGCAGGGGATCTGTTCAATGAGCAGTTCTTC
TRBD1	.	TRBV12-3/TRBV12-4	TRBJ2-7	CASSPDRGPYEQYF	TGTGCCAGCAGTCCGGACAGGGGGCCCTACGAGCAGTACTTC
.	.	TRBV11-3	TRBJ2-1	CASSLEGTNSYNEQFF	TGTGCCAGCAGCTTAGAGGGTACCAACTCCTACAATGAGCAGTTCTTC
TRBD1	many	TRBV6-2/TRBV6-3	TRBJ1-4	CASNDRQGAGEKLFF	TGTGCCAGCAACGATCGACAGGGGGCAGGTGAAAAACTGTTTTTT
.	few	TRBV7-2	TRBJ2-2	CASSPIAVTGELFF	TGTGCCAGCAGCCCCATAGCGGTCACCGGGGAGCTGTTTTTT
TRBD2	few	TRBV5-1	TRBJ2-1	CASSTLAGGRNEQFF	TGCGCCAGCAGCACACTAGCGGGGGGGCGGAATGAGCAGTTCTTC
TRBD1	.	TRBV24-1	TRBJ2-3	CATSDRTGPDTQYF	TGTGCCACCAGTGATCGGACAGGGCCAGATACGCAGTATTTT
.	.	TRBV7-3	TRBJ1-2	CASLPGYGYTF	TGTGCCAGCCTGCCAGGGTATGGCTACACCTTC
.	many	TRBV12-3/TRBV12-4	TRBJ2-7	CASCRRAGDEQYF	TGTGCCAGCTGCCGTCGAGCTGGCGACGAGCAGTACTTC
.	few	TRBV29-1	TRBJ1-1	CSVTGETEAFF	TGCAGCGTTACTGGGGAGACTGAAGCTTTCTTT
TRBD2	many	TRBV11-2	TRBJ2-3	CASTLSGGAIDTQYF	TGTGCCAGCACCCTAAGCGGGGGGGCCATAGATACGCAGTATTTT
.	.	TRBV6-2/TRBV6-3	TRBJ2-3	CASSPLESTDTQYF	TGTGCCAGCAGCCCCCTAGAGTCCACAGATACGCAGTATTTT
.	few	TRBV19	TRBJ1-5	CASSSTSGGGSQPQHF	TGTGCCAGTAGTAGCACCTCGGGAGGGGGAAGTCAGCCCCAGCATTTT
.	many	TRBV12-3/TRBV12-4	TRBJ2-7	CASSRDIYEQYF	TGTGCCAGCAGTCGCGACATCTACGAGCAGTACTTC
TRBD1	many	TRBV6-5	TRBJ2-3	CASRPGQGRGTDTQYF	TGTGCCAGCAGGCCGGGACAGGGGAGAGGCACAGATACGCAGTATTTT
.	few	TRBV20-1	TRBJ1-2	CSAIIRDKGYGYTF	TGCAGTGCTATTATCCGGGACAAAGGCTATGGCTACACCTTC
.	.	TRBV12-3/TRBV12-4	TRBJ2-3	CASGIRAPDTQYF	TGTGCCAGCGGCATCAGGGCCCCAGATACGCAGTATTTT
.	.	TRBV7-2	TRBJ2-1	CASSGRGVYNEQFF	TGTGCCAGCAGCGGGAGAGGAGTCTACAATGAGCAGTTCTTC
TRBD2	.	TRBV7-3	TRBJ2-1	CASSKGGIRSNEQFF	TGTGCCAGCAGCAAGGGAGGGATTAGGTCCAATGAGCAGTTCTTC
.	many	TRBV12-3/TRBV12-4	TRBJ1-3	CASSLAPGGAVSGNTIYF	TGTGCCAGCAGTTTAGCGCCTGGGGGCGCGGTTTCTGGAAACACCATATATTTT
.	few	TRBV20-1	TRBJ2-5	CSALPPRGAQETQYF	TGCAGTGCCTTACCCCCCCGGGGAGCCCAAGAGACCCAGTACTTC
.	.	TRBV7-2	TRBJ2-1	CASSTHPTDEQFF	TGTGCCAGCAGCACTCACCCGACGGATGAGCAGTTCTTC
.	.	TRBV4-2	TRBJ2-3	CASSQLVTDTQYF	TGTGCCAGCAGCCAACTAGTCACAGATACGCAGTATTTT
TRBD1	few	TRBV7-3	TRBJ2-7	CASSWGQGREQYF	TGTGCCAGCAGCTGGGGACAGGGAAGGGAGCAGTACTTC
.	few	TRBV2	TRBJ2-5	CASRTGRRSLQETQYF	TGTGCCAGCAGAACGGGCAGGCGAAGTCTCCAAGAGACCCAGTACTTC
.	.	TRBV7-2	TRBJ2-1	CASSSRGDLPASEQFF	TGTGCCAGCAGCTCGCGAGGGGATCTACCTGCTAGTGAGCAGTTCTTC
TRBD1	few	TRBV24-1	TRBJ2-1	CATSDNRDSTYNEQFF	TGTGCCACCAGTGATAACCGGGACAGTACCTACAATGAGCAGTTCTTC
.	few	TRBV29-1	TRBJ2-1	CSVDGTGTGYNEQFF	TGCAGCGTTGATGGGACCGGGACGGGGTACAATGAGCAGTTCTTC
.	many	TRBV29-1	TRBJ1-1	CSVERTVNTEAFF	TGCAGCGTTGAACGGACAGTCAACACTGAAGCTTTCTTT
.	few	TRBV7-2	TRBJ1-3	CASSLALDGNTIYF	TGTGCCAGCAGCTTAGCCCTTGATGGAAACACCATATATTTT
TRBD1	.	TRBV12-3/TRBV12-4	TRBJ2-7	CASTLAAGQGGQYF	TGTGCCAGCACCCTCGCTGCCGGACAGGGAGGGCAGTACTTC
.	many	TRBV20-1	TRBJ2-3	CSAPPGAGAADTQYF	TGCAGTGCCCCCCCGGGGGCAGGAGCGGCAGATACGCAGTATTTT
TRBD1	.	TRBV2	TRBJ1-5	CASIRDRPNNQPQHF	TGTGCCAGCATACGGGACAGGCCGAACAATCAGCCCCAGCATTTT
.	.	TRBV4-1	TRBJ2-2	CASSQGPSFWAARNTGELFF	TGCGCCAGCAGCCAAGGGCCCTCCTTTTGGGCAGCGAGGAACACCGGGGAGCTGTTTTTT
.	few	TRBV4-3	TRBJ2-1	CASSPPGNPYNEQFF	TGCGCCAGCAGCCCTCCAGGCAATCCCTACAATGAGCAGTTCTTC
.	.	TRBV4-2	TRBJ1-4	CASSQDLLQGLEEKLFF	TGTGCCAGCAGCCAAGACCTTCTACAGGGTCTAGAGGAAAAACTGTTTTTT
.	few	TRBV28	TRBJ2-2	CASRPSRDKNTGELFF	TGTGCCAGCAGACCTTCCCGGGACAAGAACACCGGGGAGCTGTTTTTT
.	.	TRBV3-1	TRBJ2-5	CASSQDQERETQYF	TGTGCCAGCAGCCAAGATCAGGAGCGAGAGACCCAGTACTTC
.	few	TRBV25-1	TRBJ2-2	CASSQGQGRELFF	TGTGCCAGCAGCCAAGGGCAGGGTAGGGAGCTGTTTTTT
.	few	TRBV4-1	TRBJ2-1	CASSQGGPRSYNEQFF	TGCGCCAGCAGCCAAGGAGGGCCACGCTCCTACAATGAGCAGTTCTTC
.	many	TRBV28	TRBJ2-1	CASSLRRPDSYSYNEQFF	TGTGCCAGCAGTTTACGCCGACCGGACAGTTACTCCTACAATGAGCAGTTCTTC